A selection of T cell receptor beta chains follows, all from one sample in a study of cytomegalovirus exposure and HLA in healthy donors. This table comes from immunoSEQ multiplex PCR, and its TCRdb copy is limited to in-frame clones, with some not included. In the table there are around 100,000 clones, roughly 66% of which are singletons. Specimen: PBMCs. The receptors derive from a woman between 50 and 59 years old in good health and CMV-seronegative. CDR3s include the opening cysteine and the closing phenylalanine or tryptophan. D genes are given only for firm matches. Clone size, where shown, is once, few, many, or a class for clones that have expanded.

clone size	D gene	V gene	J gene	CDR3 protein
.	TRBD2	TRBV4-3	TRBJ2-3	CASSRLIALAGDPTDTQYF
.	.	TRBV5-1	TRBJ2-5	CASSFQGRMGTQYF
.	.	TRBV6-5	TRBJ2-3	CATQGTDTQYF
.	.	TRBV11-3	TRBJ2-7	CASSLTYRDYPF
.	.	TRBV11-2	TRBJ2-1	CASSLPGTLYNEQFF
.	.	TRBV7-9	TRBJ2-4	CASSFGGAVAKNIQYF
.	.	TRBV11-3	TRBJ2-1	CASRQDRHGEQFF
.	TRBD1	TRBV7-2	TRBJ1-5	CASSQHPGQGNVQPQHF
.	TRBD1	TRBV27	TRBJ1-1	CASSLEDRVTEAFF
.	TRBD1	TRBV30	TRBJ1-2	CAWSVQGAYGYTF
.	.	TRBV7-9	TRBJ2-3	CASSPSGAGSDTQYF
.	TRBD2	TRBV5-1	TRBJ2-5	CAGSDLAGLQETQYF
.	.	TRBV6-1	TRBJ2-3	CASKEATGVVADTQYF
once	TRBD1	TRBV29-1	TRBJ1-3	CSVEDRGKPGTIYF
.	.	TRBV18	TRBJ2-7	CASSPRSGRSYEQYF
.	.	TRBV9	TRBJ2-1	CASSASSAYFNEQFF
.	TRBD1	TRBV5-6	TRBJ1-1	CASTGAGLGQEKAFF